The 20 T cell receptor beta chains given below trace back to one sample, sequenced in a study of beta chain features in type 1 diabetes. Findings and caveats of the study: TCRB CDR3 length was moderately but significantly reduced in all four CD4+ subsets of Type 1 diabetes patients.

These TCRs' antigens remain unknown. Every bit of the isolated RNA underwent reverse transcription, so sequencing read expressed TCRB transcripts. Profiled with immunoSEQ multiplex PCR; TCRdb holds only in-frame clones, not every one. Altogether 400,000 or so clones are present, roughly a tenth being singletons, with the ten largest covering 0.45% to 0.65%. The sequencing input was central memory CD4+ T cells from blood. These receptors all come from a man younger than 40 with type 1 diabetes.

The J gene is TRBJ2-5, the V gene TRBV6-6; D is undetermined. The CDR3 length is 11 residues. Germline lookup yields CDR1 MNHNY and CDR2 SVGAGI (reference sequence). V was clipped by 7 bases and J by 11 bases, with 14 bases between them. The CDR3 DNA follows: TGTGCCAGCAAAAAGGACGGAGAGCAGTACTTC. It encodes CASKKDGEQYF.

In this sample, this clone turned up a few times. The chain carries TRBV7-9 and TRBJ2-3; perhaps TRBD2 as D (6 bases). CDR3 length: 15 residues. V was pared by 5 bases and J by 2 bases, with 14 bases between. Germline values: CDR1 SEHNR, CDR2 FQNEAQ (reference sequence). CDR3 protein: CASSPGGGSTDTQYF. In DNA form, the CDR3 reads TGTGCCAGCAGCCCCGGCGGAGGGTCCACAGATACGCAGTATTTT.

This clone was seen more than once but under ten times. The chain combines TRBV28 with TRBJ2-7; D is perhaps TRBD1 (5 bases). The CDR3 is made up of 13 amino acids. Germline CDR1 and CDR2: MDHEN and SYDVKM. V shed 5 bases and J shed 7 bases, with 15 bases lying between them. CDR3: CASSLPAQGEQYF. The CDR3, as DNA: TGTGCCAGCAGTCTACCCGCGCAGGGTGAGCAGTACTTC.

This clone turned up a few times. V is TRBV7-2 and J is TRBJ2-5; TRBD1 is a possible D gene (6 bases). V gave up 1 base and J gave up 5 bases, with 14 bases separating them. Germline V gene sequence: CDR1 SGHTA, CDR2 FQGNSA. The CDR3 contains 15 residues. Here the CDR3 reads CASSLVSQGLETQYF. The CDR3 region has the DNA TGTGCCAGCAGCTTAGTTTCGCAGGGGCTGGAGACCCAGTACTTC.

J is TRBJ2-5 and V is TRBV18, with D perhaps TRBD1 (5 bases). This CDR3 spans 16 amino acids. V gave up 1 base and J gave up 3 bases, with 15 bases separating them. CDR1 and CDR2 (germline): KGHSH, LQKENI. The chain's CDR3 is CASSPQTTGAEETQYF. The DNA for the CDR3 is TGTGCCAGCTCACCACAGACCACAGGAGCCGAAGAGACCCAGTACTTC.

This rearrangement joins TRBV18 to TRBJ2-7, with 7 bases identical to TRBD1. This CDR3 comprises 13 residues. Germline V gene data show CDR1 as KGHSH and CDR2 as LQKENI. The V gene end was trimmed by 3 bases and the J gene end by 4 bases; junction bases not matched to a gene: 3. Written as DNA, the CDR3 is TGTGCCAGCTCACCGGGGACAGCTTACGAGCAGTACTTC. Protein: CASSPGTAYEQYF.

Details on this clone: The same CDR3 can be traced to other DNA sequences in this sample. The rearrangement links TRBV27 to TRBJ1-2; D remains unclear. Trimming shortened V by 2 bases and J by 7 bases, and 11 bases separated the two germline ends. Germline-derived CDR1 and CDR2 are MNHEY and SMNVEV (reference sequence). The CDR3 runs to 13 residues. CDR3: CASSLRGSGGYTF. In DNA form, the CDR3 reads TGTGCCAGCAGTTTACGAGGGTCCGGTGGCTACACCTTC.

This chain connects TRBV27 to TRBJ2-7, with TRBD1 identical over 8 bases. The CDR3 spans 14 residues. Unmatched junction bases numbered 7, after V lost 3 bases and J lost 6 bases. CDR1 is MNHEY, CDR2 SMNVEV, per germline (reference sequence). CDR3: CASSFRTGRGEQYF. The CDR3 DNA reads TGTGCCAGCAGTTTTCGGACAGGGCGGGGCGAGCAGTACTTC.

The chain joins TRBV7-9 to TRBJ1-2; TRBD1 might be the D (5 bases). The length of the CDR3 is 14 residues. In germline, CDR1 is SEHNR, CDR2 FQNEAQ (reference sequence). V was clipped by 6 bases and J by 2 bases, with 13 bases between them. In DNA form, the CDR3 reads TGTGCCAGCAGTGACCCCCAGGGCAACTATGGCTACACCTTC. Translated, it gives CASSDPQGNYGYTF.

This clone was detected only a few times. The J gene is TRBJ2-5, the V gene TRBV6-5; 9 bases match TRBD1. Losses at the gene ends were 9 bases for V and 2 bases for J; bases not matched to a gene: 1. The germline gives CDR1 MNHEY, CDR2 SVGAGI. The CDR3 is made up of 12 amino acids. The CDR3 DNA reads TGTGCCAGAGGACAGGGGCAAGAGACCCAGTACTTC. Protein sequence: CARGQGQETQYF.

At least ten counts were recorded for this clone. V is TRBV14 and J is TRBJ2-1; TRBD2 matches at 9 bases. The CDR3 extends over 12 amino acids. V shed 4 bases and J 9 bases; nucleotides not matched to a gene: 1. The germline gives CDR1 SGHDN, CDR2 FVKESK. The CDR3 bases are TGTGCCAGCAGCCGAGCGGGAGGTGAGCAGTTCTTC. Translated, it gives CASSRAGGEQFF.

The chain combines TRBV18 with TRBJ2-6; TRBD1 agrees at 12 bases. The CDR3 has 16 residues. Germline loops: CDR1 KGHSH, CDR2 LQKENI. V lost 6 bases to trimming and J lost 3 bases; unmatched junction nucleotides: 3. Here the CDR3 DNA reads TGTGCCAGCTCCGGGACAGGGGGCTTTGGGGCCAACGTCCTGACTTTC. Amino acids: CASSGTGGFGANVLTF.

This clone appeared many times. The CDR3 here is CASSAQGAGSNQPQHF. The DNA of the CDR3 is TGTGCCAGCAGTGCACAGGGGGCGGGGAGCAATCAGCCCCAGCATTTT. This sequence joins TRBV6-1 and TRBJ1-5; 9 bases agree with TRBD1. Germline assignment: CDR1 MNHNS and CDR2 SASEGT. This CDR3 spans 16 amino acids. Trimming removed 4 bases from V and 1 base from J; junction bases left unmatched: 5.

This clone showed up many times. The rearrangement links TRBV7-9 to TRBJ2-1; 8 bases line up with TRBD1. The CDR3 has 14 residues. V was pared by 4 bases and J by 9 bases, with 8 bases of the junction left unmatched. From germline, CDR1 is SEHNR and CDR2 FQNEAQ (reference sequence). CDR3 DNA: TGTGCCAGCAGCTCACGCTCAGGGGGCCTTGAGCAGTTCTTC. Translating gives CASSSRSGGLEQFF.

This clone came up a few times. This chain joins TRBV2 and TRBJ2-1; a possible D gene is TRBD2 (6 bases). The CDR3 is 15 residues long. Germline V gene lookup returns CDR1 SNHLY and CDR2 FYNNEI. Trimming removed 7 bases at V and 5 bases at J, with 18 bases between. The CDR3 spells CASTEGRLDHNEQFF. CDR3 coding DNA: TGTGCCAGCACCGAAGGGAGGCTTGACCACAATGAGCAGTTCTTC.

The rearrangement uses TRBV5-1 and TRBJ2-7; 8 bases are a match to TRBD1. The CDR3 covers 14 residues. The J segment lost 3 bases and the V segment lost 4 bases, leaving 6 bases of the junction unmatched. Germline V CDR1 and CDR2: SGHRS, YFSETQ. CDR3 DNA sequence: TGCGCCAGCAGCACGGGACAGGCTTACTACGAGCAGTACTTC. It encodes CASSTGQAYYEQYF.

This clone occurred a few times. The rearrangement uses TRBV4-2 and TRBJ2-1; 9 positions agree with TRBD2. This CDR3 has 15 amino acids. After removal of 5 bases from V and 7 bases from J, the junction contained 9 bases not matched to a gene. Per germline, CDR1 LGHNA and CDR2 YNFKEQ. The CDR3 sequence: CASSLRSGSGNEQFF. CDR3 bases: TGTGCCAGCAGCTTGCGTAGCGGGAGTGGGAATGAGCAGTTCTTC.

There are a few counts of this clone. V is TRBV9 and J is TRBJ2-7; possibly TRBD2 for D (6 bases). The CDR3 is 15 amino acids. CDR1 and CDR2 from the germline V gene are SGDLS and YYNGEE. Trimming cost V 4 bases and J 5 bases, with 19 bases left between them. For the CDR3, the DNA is TGTGCCAGCAGCCCTCACCCGACTAGAAGCAACGAGCAGTACTTC. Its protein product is CASSPHPTRSNEQYF.

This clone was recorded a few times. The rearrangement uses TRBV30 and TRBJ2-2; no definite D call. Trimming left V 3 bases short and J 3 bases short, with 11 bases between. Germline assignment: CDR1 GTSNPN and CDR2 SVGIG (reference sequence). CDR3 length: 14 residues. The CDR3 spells CAWRGMSDTGELFF. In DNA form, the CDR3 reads TGTGCCTGGAGAGGTATGTCGGACACCGGGGAGCTGTTTTTT. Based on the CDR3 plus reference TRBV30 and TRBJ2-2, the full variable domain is SQTIHQWPATLVQPVGSPLSLECTVEGTSNPNLYWYRQAAGRGLQLLFYSVGIGQISSEVPQNLSASRPQDRQFILSSKKLLLSDSGFYLCAWRGMSDTGELFFGEGSRLTVL.

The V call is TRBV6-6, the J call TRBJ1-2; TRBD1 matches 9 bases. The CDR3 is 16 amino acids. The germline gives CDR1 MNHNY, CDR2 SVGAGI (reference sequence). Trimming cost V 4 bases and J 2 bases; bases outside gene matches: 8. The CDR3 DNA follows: TGTGCCAGCAGTTCCCGTCCCGGGACAGGGAACTATGGCTACACCTTC. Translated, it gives CASSSRPGTGNYGYTF.